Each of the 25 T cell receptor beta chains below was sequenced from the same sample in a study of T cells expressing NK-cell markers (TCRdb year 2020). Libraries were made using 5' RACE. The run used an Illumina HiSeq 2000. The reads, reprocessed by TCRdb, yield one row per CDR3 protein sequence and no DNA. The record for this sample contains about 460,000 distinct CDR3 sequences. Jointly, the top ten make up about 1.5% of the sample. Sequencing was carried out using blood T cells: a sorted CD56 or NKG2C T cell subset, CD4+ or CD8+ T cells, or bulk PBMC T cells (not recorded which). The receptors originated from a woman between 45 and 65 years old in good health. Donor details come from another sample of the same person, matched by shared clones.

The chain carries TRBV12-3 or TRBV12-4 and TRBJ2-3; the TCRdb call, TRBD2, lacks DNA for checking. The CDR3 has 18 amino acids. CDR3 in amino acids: CASRSDLLAGSSTDTQYF.

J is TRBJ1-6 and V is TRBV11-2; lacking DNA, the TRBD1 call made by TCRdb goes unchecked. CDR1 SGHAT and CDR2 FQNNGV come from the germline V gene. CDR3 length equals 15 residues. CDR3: CASSLSRDYNSPLHF.

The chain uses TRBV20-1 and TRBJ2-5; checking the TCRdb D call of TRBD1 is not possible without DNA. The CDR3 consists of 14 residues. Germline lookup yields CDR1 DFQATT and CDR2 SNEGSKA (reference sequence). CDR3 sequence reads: CSARGVPRAETQYF.

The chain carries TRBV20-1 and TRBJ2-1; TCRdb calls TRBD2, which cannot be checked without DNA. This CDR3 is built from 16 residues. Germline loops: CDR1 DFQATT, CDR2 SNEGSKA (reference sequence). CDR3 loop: CSARRLGGSLYNEQFF.

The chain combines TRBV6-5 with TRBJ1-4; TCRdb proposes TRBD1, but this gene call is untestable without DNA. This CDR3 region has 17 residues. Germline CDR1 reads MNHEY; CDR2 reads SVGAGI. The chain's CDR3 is CASSYWATGTGSEKLFF.

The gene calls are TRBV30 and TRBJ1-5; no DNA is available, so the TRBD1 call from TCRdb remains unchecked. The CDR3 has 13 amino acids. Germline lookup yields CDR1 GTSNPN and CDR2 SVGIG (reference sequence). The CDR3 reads CAWGGPSNQPQHF. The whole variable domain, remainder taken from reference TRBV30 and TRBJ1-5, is SQTIHQWPATLVQPVGSPLSLECTVEGTSNPNLYWYRQAAGRGLQLLFYSVGIGQISSEVPQNLSASRPQDRQFILSSKKLLLSDSGFYLCAWGGPSNQPQHFGDGTRLSIL.

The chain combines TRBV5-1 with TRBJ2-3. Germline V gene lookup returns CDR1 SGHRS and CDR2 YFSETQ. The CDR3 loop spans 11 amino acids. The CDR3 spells CASSQAGSQYF.

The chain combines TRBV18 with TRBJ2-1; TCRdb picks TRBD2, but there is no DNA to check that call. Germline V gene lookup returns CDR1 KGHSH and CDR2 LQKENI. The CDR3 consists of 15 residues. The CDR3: CASSSLAGDRNEQFF.

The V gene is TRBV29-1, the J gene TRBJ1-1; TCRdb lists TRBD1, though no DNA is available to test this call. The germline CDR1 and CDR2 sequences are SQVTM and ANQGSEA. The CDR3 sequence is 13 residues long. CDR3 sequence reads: CSAGWGLNTEAFF.

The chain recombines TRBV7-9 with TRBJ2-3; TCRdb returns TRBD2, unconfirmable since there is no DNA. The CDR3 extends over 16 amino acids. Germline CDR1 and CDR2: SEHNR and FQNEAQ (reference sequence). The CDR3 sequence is CASSVKPGLGINTQYF. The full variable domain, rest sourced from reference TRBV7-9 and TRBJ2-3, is DTGVSQNPRHKITKRGQNVTFRCDPISEHNRLYWYRQTLGQGPEFLTYFQNEAQLEKSRLLSDRFSAERPKGSFSTLEIQRTEQGDSAMYLCASSVKPGLGINTQYFGPGTRLTVL.

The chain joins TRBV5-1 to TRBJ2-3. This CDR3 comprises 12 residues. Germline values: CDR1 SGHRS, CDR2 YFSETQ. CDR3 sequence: CASSRGLDTQYF. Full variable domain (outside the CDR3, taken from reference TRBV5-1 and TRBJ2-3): KAGVTQTPRYLIKTRGQQVTLSCSPISGHRSVSWYQQTPGQGLQFLFEYFSETQRNKGNFPGRFSGRQFSNSRSEMNVSTLELGDSALYLCASSRGLDTQYFGPGTRLTVL.

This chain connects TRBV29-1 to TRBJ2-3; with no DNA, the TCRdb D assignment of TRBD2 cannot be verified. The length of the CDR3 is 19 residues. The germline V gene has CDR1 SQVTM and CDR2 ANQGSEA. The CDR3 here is CSVHPGLAGGRGLADTQYF.

The CDR3 loop reads CASSLGVQYNEQFF. This rearrangement joins TRBV5-1 to TRBJ2-1; the D gene TCRdb calls, TRBD1, cannot be checked with no DNA. The CDR3 consists of 14 residues. Germline loops: CDR1 SGHRS, CDR2 YFSETQ.

CDR3 loop: CASRPPGLAGGPRDNEQFF. The chain has TRBV27 and TRBJ2-1; TCRdb reports TRBD2, a call that lacks DNA to check it against. From germline, CDR1 is MNHEY and CDR2 SMNVEV (reference sequence). The CDR3 runs to 19 residues.

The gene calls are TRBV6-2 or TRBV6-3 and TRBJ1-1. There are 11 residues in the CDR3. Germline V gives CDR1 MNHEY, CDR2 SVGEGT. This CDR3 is CASSIRTEAFF.

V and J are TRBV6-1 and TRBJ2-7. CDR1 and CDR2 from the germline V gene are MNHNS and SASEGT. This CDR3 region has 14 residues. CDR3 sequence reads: CASSLPDGSYEQYF.

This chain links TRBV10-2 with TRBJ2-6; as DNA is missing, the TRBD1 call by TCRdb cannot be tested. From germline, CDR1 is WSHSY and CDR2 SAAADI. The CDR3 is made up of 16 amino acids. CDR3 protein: CASSESQGLGANVLTF.

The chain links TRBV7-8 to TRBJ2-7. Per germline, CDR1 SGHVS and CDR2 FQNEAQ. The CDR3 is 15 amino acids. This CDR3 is CASSLAWVYSYEQYF.

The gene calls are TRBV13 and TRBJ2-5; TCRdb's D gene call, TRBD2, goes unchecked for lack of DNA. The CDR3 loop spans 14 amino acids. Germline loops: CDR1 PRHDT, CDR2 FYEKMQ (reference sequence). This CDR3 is CASSQPSSRETQYF.

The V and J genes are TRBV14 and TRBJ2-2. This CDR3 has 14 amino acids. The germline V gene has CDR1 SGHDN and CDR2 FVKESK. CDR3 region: CASRADGQTGELFF.

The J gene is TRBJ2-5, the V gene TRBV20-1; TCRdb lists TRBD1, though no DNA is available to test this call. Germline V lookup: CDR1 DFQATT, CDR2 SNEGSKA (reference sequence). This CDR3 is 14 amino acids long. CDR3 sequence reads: CSARDEGRGETQYF.

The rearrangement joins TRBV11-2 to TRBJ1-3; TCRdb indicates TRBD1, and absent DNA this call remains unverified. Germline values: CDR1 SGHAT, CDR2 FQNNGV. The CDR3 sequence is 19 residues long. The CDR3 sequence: CASSLYDPPGQGGGNTIYF.

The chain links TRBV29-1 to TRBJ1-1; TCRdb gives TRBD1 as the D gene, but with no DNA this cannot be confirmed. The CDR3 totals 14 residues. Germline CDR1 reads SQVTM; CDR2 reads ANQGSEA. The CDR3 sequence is CSVATGGADTEAFF.

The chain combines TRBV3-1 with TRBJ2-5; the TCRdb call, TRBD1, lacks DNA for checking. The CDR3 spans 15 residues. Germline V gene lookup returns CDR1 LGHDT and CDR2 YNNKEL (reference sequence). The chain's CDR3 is CASSQEGFQGKTQYF.

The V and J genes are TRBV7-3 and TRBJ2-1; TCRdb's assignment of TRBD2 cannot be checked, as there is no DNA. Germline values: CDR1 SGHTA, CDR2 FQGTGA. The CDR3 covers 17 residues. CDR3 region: CASSFIPTSGGNNEQFF.